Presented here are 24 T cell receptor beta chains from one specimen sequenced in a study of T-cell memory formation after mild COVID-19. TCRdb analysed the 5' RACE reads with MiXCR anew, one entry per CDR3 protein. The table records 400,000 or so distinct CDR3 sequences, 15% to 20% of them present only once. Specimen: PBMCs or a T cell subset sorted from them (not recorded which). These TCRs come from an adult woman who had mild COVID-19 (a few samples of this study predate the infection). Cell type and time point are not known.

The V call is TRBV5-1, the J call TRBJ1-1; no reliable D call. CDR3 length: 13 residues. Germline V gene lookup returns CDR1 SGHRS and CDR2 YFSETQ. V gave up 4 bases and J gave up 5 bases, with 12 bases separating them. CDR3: CASSRISETEAFF. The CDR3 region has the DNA TGCGCCAGCAGCAGAATATCAGAGACTGAAGCTTTCTTT.

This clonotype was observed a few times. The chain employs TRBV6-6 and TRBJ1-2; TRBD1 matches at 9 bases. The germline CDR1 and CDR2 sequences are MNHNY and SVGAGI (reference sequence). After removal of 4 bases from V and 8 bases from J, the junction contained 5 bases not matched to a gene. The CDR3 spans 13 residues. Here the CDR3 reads CASSLTGGSGYTF. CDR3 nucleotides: TGTGCCAGCAGTTTGACAGGGGGTTCGGGCTACACCTTC.

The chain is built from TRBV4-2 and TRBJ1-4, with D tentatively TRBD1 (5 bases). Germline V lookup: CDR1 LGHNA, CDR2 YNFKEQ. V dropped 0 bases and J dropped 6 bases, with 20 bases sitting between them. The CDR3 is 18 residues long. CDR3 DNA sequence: TGTGCCAGCAGCCAAGAGAAAGGGGCAGTCTTTTCATATGAAAAACTGTTTTTT. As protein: CASSQEKGAVFSYEKLFF.

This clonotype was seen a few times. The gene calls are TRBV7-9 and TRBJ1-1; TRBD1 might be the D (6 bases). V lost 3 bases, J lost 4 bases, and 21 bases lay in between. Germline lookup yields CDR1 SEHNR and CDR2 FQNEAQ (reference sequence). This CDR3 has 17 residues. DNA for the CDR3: TGTGCCAGCAGCTTTCCCTCGGGAGAGGGGGGAGGCACTGAAGCTTTCTTT. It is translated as CASSFPSGEGGGTEAFF.

CDR3 sequence (DNA): TGTGCCAGCAGCCTAGGGACAGGGTCGTTGAACACTGAAGCTTTCTTT. Its translation: CASSLGTGSLNTEAFF. The chain carries TRBV7-8 and TRBJ1-1, with 9 bases that match TRBD1. Germline V lookup: CDR1 SGHVS, CDR2 FQNEAQ. The CDR3 has 16 residues. Trimming at V came to 5 bases and at J to 0 bases, leaving 7 bases not matched to a gene. Supplemented by reference TRBV7-8 and TRBJ1-1, the full variable domain reads GAGVSQSPRYKVAKRGQDVALRCDPISGHVSLFWYQQALGQGPEFLTYFQNEAQLDKSGLPSDRFFAERPEGSVSTLKIQRTQQEDSAVYLCASSLGTGSLNTEAFFGQGTRLTVV.

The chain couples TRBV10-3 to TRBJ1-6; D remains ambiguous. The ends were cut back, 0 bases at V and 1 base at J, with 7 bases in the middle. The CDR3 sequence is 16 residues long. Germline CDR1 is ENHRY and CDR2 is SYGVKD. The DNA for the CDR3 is TGTGCCATCAGTGAGTCTAGAGGGTCCTATAATTCACCCCTCCACTTT. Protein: CAISESRGSYNSPLHF.

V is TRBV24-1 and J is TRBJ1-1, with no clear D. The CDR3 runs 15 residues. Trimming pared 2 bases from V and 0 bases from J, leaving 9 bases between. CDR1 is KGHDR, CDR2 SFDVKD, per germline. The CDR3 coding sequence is TGTGCCACCAGTGATTCGGCGCTCATGAACACTGAAGCTTTCTTT. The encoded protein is CATSDSALMNTEAFF.

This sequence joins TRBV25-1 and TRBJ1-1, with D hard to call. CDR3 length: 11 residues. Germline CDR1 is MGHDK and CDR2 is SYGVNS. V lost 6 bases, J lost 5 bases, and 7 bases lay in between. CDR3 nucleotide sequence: TGTGCCAGCAGGCCTCTTACTGAAGCTTTCTTT. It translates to CASRPLTEAFF.

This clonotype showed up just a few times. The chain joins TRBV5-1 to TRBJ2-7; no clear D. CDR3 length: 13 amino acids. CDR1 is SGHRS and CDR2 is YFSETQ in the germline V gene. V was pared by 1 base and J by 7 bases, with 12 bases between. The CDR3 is CASSLISPEEQYF. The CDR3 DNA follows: TGCGCCAGCAGCTTGATTTCCCCTGAAGAGCAGTACTTC.

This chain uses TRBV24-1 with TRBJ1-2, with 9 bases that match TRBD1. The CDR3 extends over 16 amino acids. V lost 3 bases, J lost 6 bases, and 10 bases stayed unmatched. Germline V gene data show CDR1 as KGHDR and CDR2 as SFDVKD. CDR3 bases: TGTGCCACCAGTGATCCGGGACAGGGCGTCGGAAATGGCTACACCTTC. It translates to CATSDPGQGVGNGYTF.

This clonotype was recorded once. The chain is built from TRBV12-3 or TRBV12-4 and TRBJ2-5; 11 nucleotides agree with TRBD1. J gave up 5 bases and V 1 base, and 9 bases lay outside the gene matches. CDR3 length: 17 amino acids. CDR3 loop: CASSLDPGQGVWETQYF. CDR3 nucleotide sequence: TGTGCCAGCAGTTTAGATCCGGGACAGGGGGTATGGGAGACCCAGTACTTC.

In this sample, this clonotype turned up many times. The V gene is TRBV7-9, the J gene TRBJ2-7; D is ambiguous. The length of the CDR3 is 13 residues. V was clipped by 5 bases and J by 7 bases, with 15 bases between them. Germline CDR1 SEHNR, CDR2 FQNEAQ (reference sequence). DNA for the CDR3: TGTGCCAGCAGCCTAGGCGCGCGTGGTGAGCAGTACTTC. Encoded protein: CASSLGARGEQYF.

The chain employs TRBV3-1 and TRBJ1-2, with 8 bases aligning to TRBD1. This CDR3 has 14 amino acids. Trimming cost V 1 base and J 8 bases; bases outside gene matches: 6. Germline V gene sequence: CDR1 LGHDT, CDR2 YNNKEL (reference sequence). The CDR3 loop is CASSQVGQESGYTF. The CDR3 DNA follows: TGTGCCAGCAGCCAAGTGGGACAGGAGTCCGGCTACACCTTC.

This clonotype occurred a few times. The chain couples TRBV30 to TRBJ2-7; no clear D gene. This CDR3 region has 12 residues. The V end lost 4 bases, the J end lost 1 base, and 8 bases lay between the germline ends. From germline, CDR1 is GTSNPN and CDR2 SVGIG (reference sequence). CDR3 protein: CAWNMGSYEQYF. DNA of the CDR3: TGTGCCTGGAATATGGGGTCCTACGAGCAGTACTTC.

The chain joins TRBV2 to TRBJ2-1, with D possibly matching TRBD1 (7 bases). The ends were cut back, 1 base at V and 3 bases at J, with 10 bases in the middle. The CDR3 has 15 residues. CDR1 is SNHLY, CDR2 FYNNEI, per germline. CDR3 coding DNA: TGTGCCAGCAGTGAAGGCAGGGGGGTCTACAATGAGCAGTTCTTC. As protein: CASSEGRGVYNEQFF. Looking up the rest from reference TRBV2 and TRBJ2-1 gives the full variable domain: EPEVTQTPSHQVTQMGQEVILRCVPISNHLYFYWYRQILGQKVEFLVSFYNNEISEKSEIFDDQFSVERPDGSNFTLKIRSTKLEDSAMYFCASSEGRGVYNEQFFGPGTRLTVL.

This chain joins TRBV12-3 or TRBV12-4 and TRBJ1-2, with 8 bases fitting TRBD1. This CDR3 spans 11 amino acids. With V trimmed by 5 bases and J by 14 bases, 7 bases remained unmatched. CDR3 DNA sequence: TGTGCCAGCAGTATGACAGGGGCAAGGACCTTC. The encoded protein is CASSMTGARTF.

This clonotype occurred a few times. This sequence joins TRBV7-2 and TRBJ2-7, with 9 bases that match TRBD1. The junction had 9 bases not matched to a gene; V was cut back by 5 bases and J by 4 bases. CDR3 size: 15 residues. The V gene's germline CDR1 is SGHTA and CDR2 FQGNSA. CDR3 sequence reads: CASSPGQGGLYEQYF. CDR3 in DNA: TGTGCCAGCAGCCCGGGACAGGGAGGCCTATACGAGCAGTACTTC.

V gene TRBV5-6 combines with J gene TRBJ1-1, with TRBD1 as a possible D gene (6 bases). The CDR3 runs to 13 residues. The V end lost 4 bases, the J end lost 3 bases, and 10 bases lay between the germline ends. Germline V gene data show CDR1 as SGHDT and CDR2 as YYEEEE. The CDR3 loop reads CASSEDSYTEAFF. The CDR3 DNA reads TGTGCCAGCAGCGAGGACAGTTACACTGAAGCTTTCTTT.

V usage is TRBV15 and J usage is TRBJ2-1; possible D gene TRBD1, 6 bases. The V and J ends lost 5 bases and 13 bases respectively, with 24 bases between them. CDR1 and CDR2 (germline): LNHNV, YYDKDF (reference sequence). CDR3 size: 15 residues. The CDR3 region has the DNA TGTGCCACCAGCCCCCGAGTGAGACCCAGGGGTTACCAGTTCTTC. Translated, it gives CATSPRVRPRGYQFF.

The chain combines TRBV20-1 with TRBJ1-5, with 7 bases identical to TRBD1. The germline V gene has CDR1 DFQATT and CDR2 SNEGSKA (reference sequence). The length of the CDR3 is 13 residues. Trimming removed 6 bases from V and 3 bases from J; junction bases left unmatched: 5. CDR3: CSAHTGVNQPQHF. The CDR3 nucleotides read TGCAGTGCCCACACAGGGGTCAATCAGCCCCAGCATTTT.

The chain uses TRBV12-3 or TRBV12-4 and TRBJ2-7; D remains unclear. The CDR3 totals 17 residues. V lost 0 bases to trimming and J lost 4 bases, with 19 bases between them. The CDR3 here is CASSLAGKVAPPYEQYF. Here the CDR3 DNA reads TGTGCCAGCAGTTTAGCGGGAAAGGTGGCCCCCCCGTACGAGCAGTACTTC.

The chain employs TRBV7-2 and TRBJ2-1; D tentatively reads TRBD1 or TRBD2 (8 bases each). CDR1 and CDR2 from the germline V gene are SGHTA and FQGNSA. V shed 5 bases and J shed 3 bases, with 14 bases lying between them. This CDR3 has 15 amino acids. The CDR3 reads CASSHSGTGYNEQFF. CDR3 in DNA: TGTGCCAGCAGCCATAGCGGGACAGGCTACAATGAGCAGTTCTTC.

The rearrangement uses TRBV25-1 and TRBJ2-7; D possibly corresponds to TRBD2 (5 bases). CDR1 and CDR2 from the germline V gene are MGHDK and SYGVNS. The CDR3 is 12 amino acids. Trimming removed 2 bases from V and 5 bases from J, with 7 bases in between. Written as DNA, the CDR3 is TGTGCCAGCAGTGAACGGGGAAACGAGCAGTACTTC. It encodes CASSERGNEQYF.

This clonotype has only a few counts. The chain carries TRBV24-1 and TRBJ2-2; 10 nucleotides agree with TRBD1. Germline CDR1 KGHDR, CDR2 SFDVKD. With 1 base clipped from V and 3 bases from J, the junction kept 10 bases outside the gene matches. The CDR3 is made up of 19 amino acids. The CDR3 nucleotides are TGTGCCACCAGTGATTTCCCCGGGACAGGGGACTGGGACACCGGGGAGCTGTTTTTT. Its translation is CATSDFPGTGDWDTGELFF.